These 30 T cell receptor beta chains were all obtained from the same sample, sequenced in a study of cytotoxic CD8 clonotypes in ibrutinib-treated CLL. The assay was immunoSEQ multiplex PCR, and TCRdb's table has in-frame clones only and misses some. Of roughly 28,000 clones in the sample, about 82% were seen once. The material sequenced was PBMCs, taken after 24 months of ibrutinib treatment. These TCRs come from a human donor with chronic lymphocytic leukemia.

The V and J genes are TRBV2 and TRBJ1-6; 10 nucleotides match TRBD1. V was pared by 8 bases and J by 10 bases, with 8 bases of the junction left unmatched. Germline CDR1 SNHLY, CDR2 FYNNEI. CDR3 size: 14 residues. The DNA for the CDR3 is TGTGCCAGCCCGATGGGGACAGGGGTCTCACCCCTCCACTTT. It translates to CASPMGTGVSPLHF.

V gene TRBV10-3 combines with J gene TRBJ1-5; unclear D gene. Trimming removed 4 bases at V and 7 bases at J, with 11 bases between. CDR1 and CDR2 from the germline V gene are ENHRY and SYGVKD. This CDR3 region has 13 residues. The CDR3 reads CAISAGREQPQHF. In DNA, the CDR3 is TGTGCCATCAGTGCAGGACGTGAACAGCCCCAGCATTTT.

This clone was seen more than once but under ten times. The chain joins TRBV28 to TRBJ1-5; D is undetermined. This CDR3 region has 10 residues. Trimming shortened V by 5 bases and J by 6 bases, and 2 bases separated the two germline ends. The germline V gene encodes CDR1 MDHEN and CDR2 SYDVKM. CDR3 DNA: TGTGCCAGCAGTGGTCAGCCCCAGCATTTT. The encoded protein is CASSGQPQHF.

A single count supports this clone. The chain recombines TRBV7-2 with TRBJ1-1; perhaps TRBD1 as D (6 bases). Germline CDR1 is SGHTA and CDR2 is FQGNSA. Trimming removed 5 bases from V and 5 bases from J, with 9 bases in between. The CDR3 totals 12 residues. The CDR3 nucleotides read TGTGCCAGCAGCCGGACAGCAACTGAAGCTTTCTTT. Protein: CASSRTATEAFF.

J is TRBJ2-7 and V is TRBV5-6; 7 bases fit TRBD1. CDR3 length equals 17 residues. Germline V gene data show CDR1 as SGHDT and CDR2 as YYEEEE. Trimming at V came to 0 bases and at J to 2 bases, leaving 11 bases not matched to a gene. The CDR3 sequence: CASSLETGWTGTYEQYF. CDR3 in DNA: TGTGCCAGCAGCTTGGAGACAGGGTGGACGGGTACCTACGAGCAGTACTTC.

This clone was picked up a small number of times. The chain uses TRBV4-2 and TRBJ1-3; 8 bases are shared with TRBD1. The V and J ends lost 3 bases and 4 bases, in that order; junction bases with no gene match: 8. This CDR3 is built from 16 residues. Germline V gives CDR1 LGHNA, CDR2 YNFKEQ. The CDR3 DNA is TGTGCCAGCAGCCAGCAAGACAGGGGTGGCGGAAACACCATATATTTT. It encodes CASSQQDRGGGNTIYF.

CDR3: CASSLGSAYTEAFF. The DNA of the CDR3 is TGTGCCAGCAGCTTGGGTTCGGCGTACACTGAAGCTTTCTTT. The V and J genes are TRBV5-5 and TRBJ1-1; the D is unclear. Germline values: CDR1 SGHKS, CDR2 YYEKEE (reference sequence). The CDR3 totals 14 residues. The V gene lost 0 bases and the J gene lost 3 bases, with 9 bases spanning the gap.

This rearrangement joins TRBV7-2 to TRBJ1-1, with 10 bases that match TRBD1. CDR1 and CDR2 from the germline V gene are SGHTA and FQGNSA. Trimming cost V 5 bases and J 3 bases; bases outside gene matches: 6. CDR3 length equals 15 residues. CDR3 residues: CASSPEGQGYTEAFF. CDR3 DNA: TGTGCCAGCAGCCCAGAGGGACAGGGGTACACTGAAGCTTTCTTT.

This chain links TRBV10-3 with TRBJ1-2; D is perhaps TRBD1 (6 bases). The CDR3 sequence is 14 residues long. Trimming pared 3 bases from V and 2 bases from J, leaving 10 bases between. Germline CDR1 reads ENHRY; CDR2 reads SYGVKD. The CDR3 DNA is TGTGCCATCAGTGACCGGACAGCCAACTATGGCTACACCTTC. Amino acids: CAISDRTANYGYTF.

This rearrangement joins TRBV25-1 to TRBJ2-1; D ambiguous. This CDR3 region has 12 residues. V was cut by 8 bases and J by 4 bases, with 9 bases left in between. Germline V gene lookup returns CDR1 MGHDK and CDR2 SYGVNS. The CDR3 DNA reads as TGTGCCAGCTCCCGACTGTACAATGAGCAGTTCTTC. As protein: CASSRLYNEQFF.

The chain employs TRBV21-1 and TRBJ2-3; no DNA check was done on the table's D call, TRBD2. TRBV21-1 is a documented pseudogene. The CDR3 sequence is 23 residues long. The CDR3, as DNA: TGTGCCCGAAAACTCCGGCTAACATTAACAAACGGGACTAGCGGTCCAAGAGGGGGGACGCAGTATTTT. Its protein product is CARKLRLTLTNGTSGPRGGTQYF.

This chain links TRBV19 with TRBJ2-7, with D uncertain. The CDR3 runs to 13 residues. The germline V gene encodes CDR1 LNHDA and CDR2 SQIVND (reference sequence). Trimming left V 1 base short and J 3 bases short, with 7 bases between. CDR3 residues: CASSIGGHYEQYF. In DNA, the CDR3 is TGTGCCAGTAGTATAGGCGGTCACTACGAGCAGTACTTC.

The V call is TRBV7-3, the J call TRBJ1-6; no clear D gene. Trimming stripped 2 bases from V and 10 bases from J, with 9 bases between. Per germline, CDR1 SGHTA and CDR2 FQGTGA. The CDR3 sequence is 13 residues long. Here the CDR3 reads CASSLERESPLHF. CDR3 DNA sequence: TGTGCCAGCAGCTTAGAACGGGAATCACCCCTCCACTTT. Variable domain in full (rest from reference TRBV7-3 and TRBJ1-6): GAGVSQTPSNKVTEKGKYVELRCDPISGHTALYWYRQSLGQGPEFLIYFQGTGAADDSGLPNDRFFAVRPEGSVSTLKIQRTERGDSAVYLCASSLERESPLHFGNGTRLTVT.

The chain has TRBV6-6 and TRBJ1-1; D is perhaps TRBD1 (6 bases). V was clipped by 6 bases and J by 1 base, with 12 bases between them. The CDR3 is made up of 14 amino acids. The germline gives CDR1 MNHNY, CDR2 SVGAGI (reference sequence). CDR3 amino acids: CASRNRAGNTEAFF. Written as DNA, the CDR3 is TGTGCCAGCAGGAACAGGGCGGGGAACACTGAAGCTTTCTTT.

CDR3 DNA: TGTGCCAGCAGCCCCGCGATTCTAACCGGGGAGCTGTTTTTT. Residues: CASSPAILTGELFF. The chain combines TRBV28 with TRBJ2-2; the D is unclear. V lost 6 bases to trimming and J lost 5 bases, with 13 bases between them. Germline V lookup: CDR1 MDHEN, CDR2 SYDVKM. The CDR3 extends over 14 amino acids.

V usage is TRBV27 and J usage is TRBJ2-5; no definite D call. Between the trimmed V and J ends, which lost 3 bases and 5 bases, there was a span of 4 bases. CDR1 and CDR2 (germline): MNHEY, SMNVEV (reference sequence). This CDR3 comprises 11 residues. The CDR3 DNA reads TGTGCCAGCAGTTTGGGGGAGACCCAGTACTTC. It yields the protein CASSLGETQYF.

V usage is TRBV14 and J usage is TRBJ1-2; unclear D gene. Germline V gene lookup returns CDR1 SGHDN and CDR2 FVKESK. The CDR3 consists of 15 residues. V was clipped by 4 bases and J by 4 bases, with 16 bases between them. CDR3 bases: TGTGCCAGCAGCCCTAGATCACAACCCGGCTATGGCTACACCTTC. This codes for CASSPRSQPGYGYTF.

The chain is built from TRBV11-2 and TRBJ2-3; tentatively, D is TRBD2 (6 bases). V shed 10 bases and J shed 1 base, with 18 bases lying between them. Germline V gives CDR1 SGHAT, CDR2 FQNNGV. The CDR3 consists of 15 residues. CDR3 sequence reads: CAISGAGLRTDTQYF. Here the CDR3 DNA reads TGTGCCATATCTGGAGCGGGCCTACGCACAGATACGCAGTATTTT.

The chain combines TRBV2 with TRBJ2-7, with 12 bases identical to TRBD2. CDR3 length: 17 residues. The trim removed 4 bases at V and 2 bases at J, leaving 9 bases unmatched. Germline V gene lookup returns CDR1 SNHLY and CDR2 FYNNEI. In DNA form, the CDR3 reads TGTGCCAGCAGTGTCTCACTGACTAGCGGGGGCCCCTACGAGCAGTACTTC. Translating gives CASSVSLTSGGPYEQYF.

V and J are TRBV7-2 and TRBJ2-1; D may correspond to TRBD1 or TRBD2 (5 bases each). Germline values: CDR1 SGHTA, CDR2 FQGNSA. CDR3 length: 16 amino acids. With 5 bases removed from V and 6 bases from J, the gap between germline ends came to 20 bases. CDR3 protein: CASSGTPGRPSNEQFF. The CDR3 coding sequence is TGTGCCAGCAGCGGGACCCCAGGGCGCCCGTCCAATGAGCAGTTCTTC.

The genes are TRBV6-1 and TRBJ1-1; D is ambiguous. Trimming took 4 bases from V and 7 from J, leaving 10 bases between them. The CDR3 runs to 12 residues. Germline lookup yields CDR1 MNHNS and CDR2 SASEGT. This CDR3 reads CASSVAVYEAFF. The CDR3 region has the DNA TGTGCCAGCAGTGTAGCAGTTTATGAAGCTTTCTTT.

The chain recombines TRBV27 with TRBJ1-2; 7 nucleotides match TRBD1. The CDR3 is 15 amino acids. Germline V gene data show CDR1 as MNHEY and CDR2 as SMNVEV (reference sequence). V was pared by 4 bases and J by 2 bases, with 7 bases of the junction left unmatched. The chain's CDR3 is CASSSAGQENYGYTF. The CDR3 DNA follows: TGTGCCAGCAGTTCCGCTGGACAGGAGAACTATGGCTACACCTTC.

The V and J genes are TRBV5-6 and TRBJ2-7; D is unresolved. The CDR3 has 11 amino acids. In germline, CDR1 is SGHDT, CDR2 YYEEEE. V lost 3 bases and J lost 1, with 2 bases in between. CDR3 in DNA: TGTGCCAGCAGCTCTTCCTACGAGCAGTACTTC. Its translation is CASSSSYEQYF.

This chain connects TRBV19 to TRBJ2-1; 14 bases map to TRBD2. The CDR3 totals 19 residues. Germline loops: CDR1 LNHDA, CDR2 SQIVND (reference sequence). The V and J ends lost 2 bases and 0 bases, in that order; junction bases with no gene match: 6. The CDR3 is CASSIRLAGGLASYNEQFF. The CDR3 DNA is TGTGCCAGTAGTATAAGACTAGCGGGGGGGCTAGCCTCCTACAATGAGCAGTTCTTC. Supplemented by reference TRBV19 and TRBJ2-1, the full variable domain reads DGGITQSPKYLFRKEGQNVTLSCEQNLNHDAMYWYRQDPGQGLRLIYYSQIVNDFQKGDIAEGYSVSREKKESFPLTVTSAQKNPTAFYLCASSIRLAGGLASYNEQFFGPGTRLTVL.

A single count supports this clone. The V gene is TRBV30, the J gene TRBJ1-6, with TRBD1 matching over 7 bases. The germline gives CDR1 GTSNPN, CDR2 SVGIG (reference sequence). The CDR3 is 14 residues long. V shed 3 bases and J 10 bases; nucleotides not matched to a gene: 9. The CDR3 nucleotides read TGTGCCTGGAGCAGGGGGATCAGAGAATCACCCCTCCACTTT. Translating gives CAWSRGIRESPLHF.

The V gene is TRBV27, the J gene TRBJ2-5; tentatively, D is TRBD1 (5 bases). CDR3 size: 13 residues. The germline V gene encodes CDR1 MNHEY and CDR2 SMNVEV (reference sequence). Trimming removed 8 bases at V and 4 bases at J, with 14 bases between. The CDR3 bases are TGTGCCAGCCAACGAGCCAGGGCAGAGACCCAGTACTTC. It encodes CASQRARAETQYF.

In this sample, this clone turned up once. The chain has TRBV5-1 and TRBJ2-3; the match to TRBD2 covers 13 bases. J lost 3 bases, V lost 4 bases, and 2 bases had no gene match. The CDR3 runs 15 residues. CDR1 is SGHRS and CDR2 is YFSETQ in the germline V gene. The CDR3 is CASSPGLAGTDTQYF. CDR3 DNA: TGCGCCAGCAGCCCGGGACTAGCGGGGACAGATACGCAGTATTTT.

The chain joins TRBV11-2 to TRBJ2-7, with 9 nucleotides matching TRBD1. Trimming took 0 bases from V and 3 from J; bases not matched to a gene: 3. The CDR3 has 15 residues. The germline V gene encodes CDR1 SGHAT and CDR2 FQNNGV. CDR3 protein: CASSLDRDRDYEQYF. Written as DNA, the CDR3 is TGTGCCAGCAGCTTAGACCGGGACAGGGACTACGAGCAGTACTTC.

This sequence joins TRBV2 and TRBJ2-5, with TRBD1 matching 12 bases. The V segment lost 6 bases and the J segment 5 bases; nucleotides outside the gene matches: 7. Germline loops: CDR1 SNHLY, CDR2 FYNNEI. The CDR3 spans 15 residues. For the CDR3, the DNA is TGTGCCAGCAGGGCCGGGACAGGGGGCATGGAGACCCAGTACTTC. Residues: CASRAGTGGMETQYF.

This chain uses TRBV30 with TRBJ1-2, with 8 bases that match TRBD1. Per the germline V gene, CDR1 is GTSNPN and CDR2 is SVGIG (reference sequence). The CDR3 length is 16 residues. V gave up 7 bases and J gave up 1 base; unmatched junction bases: 14. The CDR3 DNA follows: TGTGCCTCCCTCTCCGGGACAGGAGGAATTAACTATGGCTACACCTTC. This gives the protein CASLSGTGGINYGYTF.